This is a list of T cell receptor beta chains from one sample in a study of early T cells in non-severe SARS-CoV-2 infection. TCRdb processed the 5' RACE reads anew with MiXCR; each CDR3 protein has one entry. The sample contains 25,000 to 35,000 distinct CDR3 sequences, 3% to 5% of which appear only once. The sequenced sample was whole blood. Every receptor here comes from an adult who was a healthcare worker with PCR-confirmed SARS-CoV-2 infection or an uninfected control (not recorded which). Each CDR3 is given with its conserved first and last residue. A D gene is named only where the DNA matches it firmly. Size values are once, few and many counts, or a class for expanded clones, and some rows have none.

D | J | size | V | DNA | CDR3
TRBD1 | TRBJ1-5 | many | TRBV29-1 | TGCAGCGTCCTTGAACTGACAGGGGATAGCAATCAGCCCCAGCATTTT | CSVLELTGDSNQPQHF
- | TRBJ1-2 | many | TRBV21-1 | TGTGCCAGCAGCAAAGTGGGGGAAGGCTACACCTTC | CASSKVGEGYTF
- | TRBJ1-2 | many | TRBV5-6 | TGTGCCAGCAGCTTGGGAGGGTACTATGGCTACACCTTC | CASSLGGYYGYTF
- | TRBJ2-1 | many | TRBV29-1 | TGCAGCGTTAACAGGGCTGCGAATGAGCAGTTCTTC | CSVNRAANEQFF
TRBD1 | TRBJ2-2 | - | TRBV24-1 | TGTGCCACAACCCCCGGGACAGGGCACACCGGGGAGCTGTTTTTT | CATTPGTGHTGELFF
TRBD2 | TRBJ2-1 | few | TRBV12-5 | TGTGCTAGTGGTTTGGACCCGGGACTAGCGGGAGCCGGTTCCTACAATGAGCAGTTCTTC | CASGLDPGLAGAGSYNEQFF
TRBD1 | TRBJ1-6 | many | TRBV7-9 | TGTGCCAGCAGCCGTCCCGGACAGGCCAATTCACCCCTCCACTTT | CASSRPGQANSPLHF
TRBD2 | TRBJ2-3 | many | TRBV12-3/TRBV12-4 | TGTGCCAGCATTGGTGGGAGGGTCACAGATACGCAGTATTTT | CASIGGRVTDTQYF
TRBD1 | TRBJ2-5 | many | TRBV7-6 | TGTGCCAGCAGCTCAACAGGGGTGACGGAGACCCAGTACTTC | CASSSTGVTETQYF
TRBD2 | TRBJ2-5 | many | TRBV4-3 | TGCGCCAGCAGCCCCTCTCGACTAGCCGGGGAGACCCAGTACTTC | CASSPSRLAGETQYF
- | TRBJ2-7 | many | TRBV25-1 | TGTGCCAGCAGTCCCGCGGGGGCGCGTAACGAGCAGTACTTC | CASSPAGARNEQYF
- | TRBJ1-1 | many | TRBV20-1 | TGCAGTGCTAGGGGGCCAGGGGTTTCGAAAACTGAAGCTTTCTTT | CSARGPGVSKTEAFF
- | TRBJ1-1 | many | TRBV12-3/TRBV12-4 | TGTGCCAGCAGTTGGGGGGCGGTGAACACTGAAGCTTTCTTT | CASSWGAVNTEAFF
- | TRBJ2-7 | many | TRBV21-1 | TGTGCCAGCAGCAAAACGTCCATCTACGAGCAGTACTTC | CASSKTSIYEQYF
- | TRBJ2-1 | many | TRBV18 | TGTGCCAGCTCACCATCCGGGGTCCTTGGGTACAATGAGCAGTTCTTC | CASSPSGVLGYNEQFF
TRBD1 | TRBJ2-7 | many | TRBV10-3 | TGTGCCATCAGACCGGGACAGGGGGCCAACGAGCAGTACTTC | CAIRPGQGANEQYF
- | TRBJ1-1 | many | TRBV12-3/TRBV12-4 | TGTGCCAGCAGAAGGGAGAGGACAACGAACACTGAAGCTTTCTTT | CASRRERTTNTEAFF
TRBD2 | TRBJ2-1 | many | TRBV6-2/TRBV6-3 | TGTGCCAGCAGTGGACTAGCGGGAGGGCCTCTGAATGAGCAGTTCTTC | CASSGLAGGPLNEQFF
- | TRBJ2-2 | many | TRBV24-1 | TGTGCCACCATGGAACAAACCCAGGGGAACACCGGGGAGCTGTTTTTT | CATMEQTQGNTGELFF
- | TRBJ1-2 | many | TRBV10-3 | TGTGCCATCAGAGGACAGCTCTATGGCTACACCTTC | CAIRGQLYGYTF
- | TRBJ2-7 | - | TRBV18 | TGTGCCAGCTCACCAGTCCTTAGCTTAAGCTCCTACGAGCAGTACTTC | CASSPVLSLSSYEQYF
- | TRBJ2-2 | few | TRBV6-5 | TGTGCCAGCAGTACCCCGTTGTTGTACCCGAACACCGGGGAGCTGTTTTTT | CASSTPLLYPNTGELFF
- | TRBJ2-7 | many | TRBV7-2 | TGTGCCAGCAGCTTAGGGGCGAGAGGCGAGCAGTACTTC | CASSLGARGEQYF
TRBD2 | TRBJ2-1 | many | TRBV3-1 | TGTGCCAGCAGCGGACTAGCGGGGTATGAGCAGTTCTTC | CASSGLAGYEQFF
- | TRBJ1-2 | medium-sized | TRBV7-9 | TGTGCCAGCAGCTCCTCCTCCCCGGGTTTGGATGGCTACACCTTC | CASSSSSPGLDGYTF
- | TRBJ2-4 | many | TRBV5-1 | TGCGCCAGCAGCTTGGATGAGGGGCAGGCCAAAAACATTCAGTACTTC | CASSLDEGQAKNIQYF
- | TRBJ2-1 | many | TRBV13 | TGTGCCAGCAGCTTCCGGGACACGAACAATGAGCAGTTCTTC | CASSFRDTNNEQFF
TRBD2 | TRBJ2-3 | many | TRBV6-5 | TGTGCCAGCGCGAACCTAGCGGGGTGGTCAGATACGCAGTATTTT | CASANLAGWSDTQYF
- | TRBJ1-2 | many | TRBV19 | TGTGCCAGTAGTATAGAGGCAGGGGCCTATGGCTACACCTTC | CASSIEAGAYGYTF
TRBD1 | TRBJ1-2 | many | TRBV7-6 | TGTGCCAGCAGCCCATCCACAGGGGGCAACTATGGCTACACCTTC | CASSPSTGGNYGYTF
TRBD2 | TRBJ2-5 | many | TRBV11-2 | TGTGCCAGCAGCCAAGGACTAGCCGAAAGAGAGACCCAGTACTTC | CASSQGLAERETQYF
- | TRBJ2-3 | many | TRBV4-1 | TGCGCCAGCAGCCAAGTAGGTCGCCTGGAAGATACGCAGTATTTT | CASSQVGRLEDTQYF
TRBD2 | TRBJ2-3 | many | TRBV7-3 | TGTGCCAGCAGCTCGGATAGCGGGGCCTCACCTAGCACAGATACGCAGTATTTT | CASSSDSGASPSTDTQYF
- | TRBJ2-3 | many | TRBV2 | TGTGCCAGCAGTGTATCAGATACGCAGTATTTT | CASSVSDTQYF
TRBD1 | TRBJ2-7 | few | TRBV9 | TGTGCCAGCAGCGTAGGGAGACAGGGGGCGGTGCAGTACTTC | CASSVGRQGAVQYF
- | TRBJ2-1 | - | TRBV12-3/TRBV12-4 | TGTGCCAGCAGTTATTCCTACAATGAGCAGTTCTTC | CASSYSYNEQFF
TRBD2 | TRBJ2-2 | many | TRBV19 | TGTGCCAGTAGTCTGGGAACTAGCGGGCCCACCGGGGAGCTGTTTTTT | CASSLGTSGPTGELFF
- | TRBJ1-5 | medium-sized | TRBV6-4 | TGTGCCAGCAGCAGGGATAGCAATCAGCCCCAGCATTTT | CASSRDSNQPQHF
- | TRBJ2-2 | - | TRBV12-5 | TGTGCTAGTGGTTACGAATGGAGGGCCGGGGAGCTGTTTTTT | CASGYEWRAGELFF
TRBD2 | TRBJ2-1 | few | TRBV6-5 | TGTGCCAGCAGTAGCAGCGGGGGTCTATACAATGAGCAGTTCTTC | CASSSSGGLYNEQFF
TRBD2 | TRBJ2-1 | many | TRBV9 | TGTGCCAGCAGCGTCATGACTAGCGGGGGGCCCGGTGAGCAGTTCTTC | CASSVMTSGGPGEQFF
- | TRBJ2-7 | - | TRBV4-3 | TGCGCCAGCAGCCAAGAGCCTCAGGGCGGGGGCCTCTACGAGCAGTACTTC | CASSQEPQGGGLYEQYF
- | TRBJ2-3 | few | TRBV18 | TGTGCCAGCTCATACGAACTGGTGGCAGGGGGCACAGATACGCAGTATTTT | CASSYELVAGGTDTQYF
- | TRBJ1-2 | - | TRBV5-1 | TGCGCCAGCGCCGGCAGTAACTATGGCTACACCTTC | CASAGSNYGYTF
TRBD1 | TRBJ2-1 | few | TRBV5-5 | TGTGCCAGCAGCCGGGCAGGGACAGCGAGCTCCTACAATGAGCAGTTCTTC | CASSRAGTASSYNEQFF
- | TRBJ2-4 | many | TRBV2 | TGTGCCAGCAGTGAACTCCCCTTCGGGGGTAAAAGGTGGAACATTCAGTACTTC | CASSELPFGGKRWNIQYF